This TCR beta chain was sequenced in a study of cytomegalovirus exposure and HLA in healthy donors. TCRdb's copy holds only in-frame clones and misses some; the assay was immunoSEQ multiplex PCR. The sample lists around 250,000 clones, 85% to 90% occurring once. CDR3 length: 15 residues. Deletions cut 6 bases from V and 5 bases from J, with 18 bases between. The receptor's source is a woman younger than 35 in good health and CMV-seronegative. V and J are TRBV23-1 and TRBJ2-3, with a tentative D call TRBD1 (6 bases). TRBV23-1 belongs to the ORF category, with a function that is uncertain. The sequencing sample was made of PBMCs. For the CDR3, the DNA is TGCGCCAGCAGCGCCCCGACAGGTGTGGGAGATACGCAGTATTTT. It encodes CASSAPTGVGDTQYF.